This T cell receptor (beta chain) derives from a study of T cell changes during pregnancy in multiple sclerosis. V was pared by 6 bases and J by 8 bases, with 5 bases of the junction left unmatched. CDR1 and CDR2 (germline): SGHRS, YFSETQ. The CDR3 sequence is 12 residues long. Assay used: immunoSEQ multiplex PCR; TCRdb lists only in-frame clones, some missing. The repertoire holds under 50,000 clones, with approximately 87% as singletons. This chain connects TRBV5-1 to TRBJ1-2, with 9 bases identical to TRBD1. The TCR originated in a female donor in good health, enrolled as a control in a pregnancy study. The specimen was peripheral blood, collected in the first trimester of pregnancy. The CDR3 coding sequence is TGCGCCAGCACGGGACAGGGTGGAGGCTACACCTTC. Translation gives CASTGQGGGYTF.